This TCR beta chain is drawn from a study of blood T cells in healthy people across ages. Germline CDR1 SGHTA, CDR2 FQGNSA. The CDR3 is made up of 13 amino acids. PCR was performed a second time for roughly 7 to 11 cycles using a sample-barcoded 5' primer and a J-beta primer mix. TCRdb re-called the 5' RACE reads with MiXCR, one entry per CDR3 protein. Among roughly 1.4 million distinct CDR3 sequences listed, around 59% were seen once. The material sequenced was blood. This chain joins TRBV7-2 and TRBJ2-4, with D unclear. The J call may not be correct, given that the DNA end is closer to TRBJ2-7. The TCR was taken from a man between 18 and 35 years old in good health. This CDR3 is CASSFYQAYEQYF. The CDR3 DNA reads TGTGCCAGCAGCTTTTATCAGGCGTACGAGCAGTACTTC.